This entry is about one TCR beta chain. It was with a sample-barcoded 5' primer and a J-beta primer mix that a second PCR of about 7 to 12 cycles was run. Each cDNA was tagged by a template-switch adaptor containing 12 random nucleotides. In TCRdb, the 5' RACE reads were re-called with MiXCR into one record per CDR3 protein. The profile covers 1,500,000 or so distinct CDR3 sequences, with approximately 42% appearing a single time and about 4% taken by the ten largest. Each donor gave ten milliliters of peripheral blood. This sample was included in a study of blood T cells in healthy people across ages. Germline V CDR1 and CDR2: MGHDK, SYGVNS. Trimming shortened V by 4 bases and J by 7 bases, and 13 bases separated the two germline ends. The CDR3 runs to 13 residues.

The genes are TRBV25-1 and TRBJ2-5, with no clear D. This receptor was obtained from a woman younger than 30 in good health. The sequenced material came from blood. CDR3 region: CASSALGPGTQYF. CDR3 DNA sequence: TGTGCCAGCAGTGCTCTAGGACCCGGGACCCAGTACTTC.